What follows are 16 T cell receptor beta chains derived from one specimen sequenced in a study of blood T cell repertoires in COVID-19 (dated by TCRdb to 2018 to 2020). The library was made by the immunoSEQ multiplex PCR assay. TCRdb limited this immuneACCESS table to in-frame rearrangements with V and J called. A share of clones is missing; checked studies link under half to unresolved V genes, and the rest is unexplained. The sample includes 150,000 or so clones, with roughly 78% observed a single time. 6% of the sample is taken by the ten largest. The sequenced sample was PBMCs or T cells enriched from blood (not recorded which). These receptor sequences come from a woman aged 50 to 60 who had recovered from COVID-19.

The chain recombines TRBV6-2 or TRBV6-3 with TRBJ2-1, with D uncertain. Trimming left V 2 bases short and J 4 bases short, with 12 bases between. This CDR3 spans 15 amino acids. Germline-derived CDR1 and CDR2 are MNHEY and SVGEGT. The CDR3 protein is CASSYRSGSYNEQFF. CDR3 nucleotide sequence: TGTGCCAGCAGTTACAGGAGTGGTTCTTACAATGAGCAGTTCTTC.

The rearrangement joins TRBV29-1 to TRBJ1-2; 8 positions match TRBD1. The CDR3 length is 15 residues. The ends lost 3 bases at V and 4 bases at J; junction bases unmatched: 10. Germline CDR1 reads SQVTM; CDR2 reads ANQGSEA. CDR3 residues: CSVDKFGQGAYGYTF. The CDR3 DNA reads TGCAGCGTTGATAAGTTTGGGCAGGGGGCCTATGGCTACACCTTC.

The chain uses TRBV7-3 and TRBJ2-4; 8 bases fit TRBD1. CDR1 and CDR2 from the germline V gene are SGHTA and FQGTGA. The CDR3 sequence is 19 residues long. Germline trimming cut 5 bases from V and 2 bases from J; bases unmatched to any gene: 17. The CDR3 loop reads CASSPTRPDRGGPKNIQYF. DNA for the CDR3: TGTGCCAGCAGCCCCACTCGGCCCGACAGGGGCGGACCCAAAAACATTCAGTACTTC.

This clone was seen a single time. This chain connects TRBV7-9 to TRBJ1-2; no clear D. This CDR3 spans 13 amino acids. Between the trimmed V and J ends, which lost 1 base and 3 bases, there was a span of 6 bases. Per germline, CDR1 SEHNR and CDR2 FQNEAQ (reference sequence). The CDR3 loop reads CASSLGGDYGYTF. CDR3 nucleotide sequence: TGTGCCAGCAGCTTAGGTGGAGACTATGGCTACACCTTC.

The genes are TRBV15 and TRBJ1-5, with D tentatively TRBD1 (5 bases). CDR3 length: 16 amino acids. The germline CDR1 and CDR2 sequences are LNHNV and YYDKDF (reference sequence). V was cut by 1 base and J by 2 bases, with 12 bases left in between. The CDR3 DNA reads TGTGCCACCAGCAGAGTGTACCGGGGGGGCAATCAGCCCCAGCATTTT. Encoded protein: CATSRVYRGGNQPQHF. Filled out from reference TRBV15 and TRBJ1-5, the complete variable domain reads DAMVIQNPRYQVTQFGKPVTLSCSQTLNHNVMYWYQQKSSQAPKLLFHYYDKDFNNEADTPDNFQSRRPNTSFCFLDIRSPGLGDTAMYLCATSRVYRGGNQPQHFGDGTRLSIL.

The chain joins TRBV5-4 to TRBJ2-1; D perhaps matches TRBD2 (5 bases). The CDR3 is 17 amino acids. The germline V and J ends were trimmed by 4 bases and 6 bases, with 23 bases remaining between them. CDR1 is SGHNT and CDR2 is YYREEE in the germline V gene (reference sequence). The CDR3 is CASSPKNRLLPSNEQFF. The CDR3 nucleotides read TGTGCCAGCAGCCCGAAAAACAGACTACTACCCAGCAATGAGCAGTTCTTC.

The CDR3 protein is CASSITGVGEAFF. The CDR3 DNA reads as TGTGCCAGCAGCATTACAGGGGTGGGTGAAGCTTTCTTT. The chain carries TRBV7-9 and TRBJ1-1; 7 bases agree with TRBD1. Germline V CDR1 and CDR2: SEHNR, FQNEAQ (reference sequence). This CDR3 is 13 amino acids long. After removal of 5 bases from V and 7 bases from J, the junction contained 7 bases not matched to a gene.

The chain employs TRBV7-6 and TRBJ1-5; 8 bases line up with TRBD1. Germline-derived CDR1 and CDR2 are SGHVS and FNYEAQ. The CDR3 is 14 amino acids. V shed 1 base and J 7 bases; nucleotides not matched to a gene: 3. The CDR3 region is CASSLGTGKQPQHF. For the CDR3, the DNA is TGTGCCAGCAGCTTAGGGACAGGGAAACAGCCCCAGCATTTT.

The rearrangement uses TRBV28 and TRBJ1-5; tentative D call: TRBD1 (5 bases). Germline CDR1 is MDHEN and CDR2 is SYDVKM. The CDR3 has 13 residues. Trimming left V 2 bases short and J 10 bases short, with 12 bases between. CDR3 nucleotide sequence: TGTGCCAGCAGTTTAACAGGTTACGGCCCCCAGCATTTT. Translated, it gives CASSLTGYGPQHF.

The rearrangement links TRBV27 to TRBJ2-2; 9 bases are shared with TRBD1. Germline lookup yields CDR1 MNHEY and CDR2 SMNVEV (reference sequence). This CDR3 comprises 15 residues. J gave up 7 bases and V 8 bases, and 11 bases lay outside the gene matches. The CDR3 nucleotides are TGTGCCAGCCAATACGGGACAGGGAAGGTCGGGGAGCTGTTTTTT. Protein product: CASQYGTGKVGELFF.

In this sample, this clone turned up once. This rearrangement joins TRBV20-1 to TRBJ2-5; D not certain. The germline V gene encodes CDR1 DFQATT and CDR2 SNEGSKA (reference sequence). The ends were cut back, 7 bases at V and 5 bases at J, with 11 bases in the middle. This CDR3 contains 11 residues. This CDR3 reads CSVELRETQYF. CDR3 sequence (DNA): TGCAGTGTAGAGCTGCGGGAGACCCAGTACTTC.

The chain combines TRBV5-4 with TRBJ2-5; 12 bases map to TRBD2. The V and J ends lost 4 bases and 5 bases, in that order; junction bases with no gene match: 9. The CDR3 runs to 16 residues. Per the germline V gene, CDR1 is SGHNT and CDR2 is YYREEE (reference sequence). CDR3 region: CASSTRTSGAAETQYF. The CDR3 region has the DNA TGTGCCAGCAGCACCCGGACTAGCGGGGCAGCGGAGACCCAGTACTTC.

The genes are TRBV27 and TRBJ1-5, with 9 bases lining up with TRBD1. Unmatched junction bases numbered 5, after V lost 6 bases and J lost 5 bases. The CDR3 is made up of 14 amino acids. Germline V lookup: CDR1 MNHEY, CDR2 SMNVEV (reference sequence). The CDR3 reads CASSQDRGYQPQHF. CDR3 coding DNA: TGTGCCAGCAGCCAAGACAGGGGGTATCAGCCCCAGCATTTT.

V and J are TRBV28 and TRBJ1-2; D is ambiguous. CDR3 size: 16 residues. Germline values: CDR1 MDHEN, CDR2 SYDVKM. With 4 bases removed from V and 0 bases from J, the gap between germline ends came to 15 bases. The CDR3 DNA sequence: TGTGCCAGCAGTTCCCCTGCCCGGGAAGCTAACTATGGCTACACCTTC. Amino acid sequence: CASSSPAREANYGYTF.

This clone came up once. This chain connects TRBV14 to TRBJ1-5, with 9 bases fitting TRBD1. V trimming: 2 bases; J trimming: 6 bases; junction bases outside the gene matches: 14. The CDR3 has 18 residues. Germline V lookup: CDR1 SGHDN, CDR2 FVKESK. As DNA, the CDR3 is TGTGCCAGCAGCCAACCTCTATCCGGGACAGGGAGGGCTCAGCCCCAGCATTTT. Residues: CASSQPLSGTGRAQPQHF.

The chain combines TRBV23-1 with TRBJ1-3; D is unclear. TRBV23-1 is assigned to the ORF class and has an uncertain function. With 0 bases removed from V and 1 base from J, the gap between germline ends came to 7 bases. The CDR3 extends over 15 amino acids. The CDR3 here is CASSQSRVSGNTIYF. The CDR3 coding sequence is TGCGCCAGCAGTCAATCTCGGGTTTCTGGAAACACCATATATTTT.